One sample yielded the 20 T cell receptor beta chains listed below, sequenced in a study of shared clonotypes between healthy human individuals. The table came from immunoSEQ multiplex PCR; TCRdb's copy has only in-frame clones and leaves some out. Seen here are approximately 530,000 clones, 90% to 97% observed once, and the top ten hold about 0.068%. Sequences were obtained from naive CD4+ T cells sorted from blood. Subset defined: CD45RA+ positively selected. These receptors came from a woman in her twenties or thirties in good health.

The chain joins TRBV18 to TRBJ1-2; 12 nucleotides line up with TRBD1. The trim removed 2 bases at V and 6 bases at J, leaving 7 bases unmatched. The CDR3 is made up of 16 amino acids. CDR1 and CDR2 from the germline V gene are KGHSH and LQKENI. The CDR3 DNA is TGTGCCAGCTCACCAACTACTGGGACAGGGGGCGATGGCTACACCTTC. It translates to CASSPTTGTGGDGYTF.

The chain has TRBV27 and TRBJ2-5, with 10 positions matching TRBD2. The J segment lost 2 bases and the V segment lost 11 bases, leaving 8 bases of the junction unmatched. Germline CDR1 is MNHEY and CDR2 is SMNVEV (reference sequence). This CDR3 comprises 14 residues. CDR3 coding DNA: TGTGCCGGTTGTCGGACTAGCGGACAAGAGACCCAGTACTTC. Translating it yields CAGCRTSGQETQYF.

This sequence joins TRBV27 and TRBJ1-2, with D perhaps TRBD1 (6 bases). Germline V gives CDR1 MNHEY, CDR2 SMNVEV (reference sequence). Trimming removed 6 bases at V and 8 bases at J, with 16 bases between. The CDR3 is 13 residues long. CDR3: CASSRSGTTGYTF. The CDR3 bases are TGTGCCAGCAGCCGAAGCGGGACAACCGGCTACACCTTC.

The rearrangement links TRBV7-9 to TRBJ2-1; no firm D call. The CDR3 is 13 residues long. The germline V gene has CDR1 SEHNR and CDR2 FQNEAQ (reference sequence). Trimming stripped 4 bases from V and 9 bases from J, with 13 bases between. CDR3 sequence reads: CASSSVSGTEQFF. In nucleotides, the CDR3 is TGTGCCAGCAGCTCGGTCTCGGGTACTGAGCAGTTCTTC.

The V gene is TRBV5-1, the J gene TRBJ2-3; 13 bases are a match to TRBD2. The CDR3 is made up of 19 amino acids. The trim removed 4 bases at V and 2 bases at J, leaving 13 bases unmatched. Germline V gene data show CDR1 as SGHRS and CDR2 as YFSETQ. CDR3 nucleotides: TGCGCCAGCAGCCTACTACTAGCGGGAGGGCTTGGGTCCACAGATACGCAGTATTTT. Translation: CASSLLLAGGLGSTDTQYF.

J is TRBJ2-1 and V is TRBV9; D remains ambiguous. Trimming took 1 base from V and 5 from J, leaving 13 bases between them. The CDR3 is 15 amino acids. Germline V gene lookup returns CDR1 SGDLS and CDR2 YYNGEE. This CDR3 reads CASSVTTDHHNEQFF. In nucleotides, the CDR3 is TGTGCCAGCAGCGTAACCACGGACCACCACAATGAGCAGTTCTTC. Full variable domain (outside the CDR3, taken from reference TRBV9 and TRBJ2-1): DSGVTQTPKHLITATGQRVTLRCSPRSGDLSVYWYQQSLDQGLQFLIQYYNGEERAKGNILERFSAQQFPDLHSELNLSSLELGDSALYFCASSVTTDHHNEQFFGPGTRLTVL.

Here the CDR3 DNA reads TGTGCCACCAGCAGAGGGGGCGGGCATCAGCCCCAGCATTTT. It specifies CATSRGGGHQPQHF. The chain joins TRBV15 to TRBJ1-5; tentative D call: TRBD1 (5 bases). V dropped 1 base and J dropped 5 bases, with 9 bases sitting between them. The germline CDR1 and CDR2 sequences are LNHNV and YYDKDF (reference sequence). The CDR3 length is 14 residues.

The rearrangement joins TRBV9 to TRBJ2-1; TRBD2 matches 11 bases. The CDR3 has 14 amino acids. Looked up from germline, CDR1 is SGDLS and CDR2 is YYNGEE. Trimming took 0 bases from V and 9 from J; bases not matched to a gene: 2. The CDR3 region has the DNA TGTGCCAGCAGCGTAGGGCTAGCGGGGGGTGAGCAGTTCTTC. Translation gives CASSVGLAGGEQFF. The full variable domain, with the rest looked up from reference TRBV9 and TRBJ2-1, is DSGVTQTPKHLITATGQRVTLRCSPRSGDLSVYWYQQSLDQGLQFLIQYYNGEERAKGNILERFSAQQFPDLHSELNLSSLELGDSALYFCASSVGLAGGEQFFGPGTRLTVL.

The count of this clone is one. J is TRBJ2-1 and V is TRBV6-5; D unresolved. This CDR3 is built from 13 residues. The ends were cut back, 7 bases at V and 9 bases at J, with 16 bases in the middle. The V gene's germline CDR1 is MNHEY and CDR2 SVGAGI. CDR3 in DNA: TGTGCCAGCAACCAAGACCCGACCGGTGAGCAGTTCTTC. This sequence encodes CASNQDPTGEQFF.

CDR3 amino acids: CASSVGQGIEKLFF. CDR3 bases: TGTGCCAGCAGCGTAGGACAGGGGATTGAAAAACTGTTTTTT. The rearrangement joins TRBV9 to TRBJ1-4, with TRBD1 matching over 8 bases. The germline gives CDR1 SGDLS, CDR2 YYNGEE. V shed 0 bases and J 7 bases; nucleotides not matched to a gene: 2. The CDR3 covers 14 residues.

The genes are TRBV5-6 and TRBJ2-7; perhaps TRBD1 as D (6 bases). This CDR3 has 13 residues. Germline V gene lookup returns CDR1 SGHDT and CDR2 YYEEEE. V was trimmed by 1 base and J by 5 bases, leaving 10 bases between them. The CDR3 loop is CASSLLPGDEQYF. The CDR3 bases are TGTGCCAGCAGCTTGTTACCAGGGGACGAGCAGTACTTC.

CDR3 DNA sequence: TGTGCCAGCAGCTTAGATCGAAGTTTTGATGAAGCTTTCTTT. Its translation is CASSLDRSFDEAFF. The rearrangement links TRBV11-2 to TRBJ1-1; D remains unclear. The germline CDR1 and CDR2 sequences are SGHAT and FQNNGV. Trimming stripped 0 bases from V and 7 bases from J, with 12 bases between. The CDR3 is made up of 14 amino acids.

The rearrangement links TRBV6-6 to TRBJ2-7, with 8 bases lining up with TRBD1. CDR1 MNHNY and CDR2 SVGAGI come from the germline V gene (reference sequence). V dropped 6 bases and J dropped 2; count of bases not matched to a gene: 6. The CDR3 is made up of 14 amino acids. CDR3 amino acids: CASRTGEAAYEQYF. In DNA form, the CDR3 reads TGTGCCAGCAGGACAGGGGAAGCGGCCTACGAGCAGTACTTC.

V gene TRBV6-6 combines with J gene TRBJ2-7; D gene unclear. Germline V gives CDR1 MNHNY, CDR2 SVGAGI (reference sequence). This CDR3 spans 16 amino acids. The ends were cut back, 0 bases at V and 0 bases at J, with 12 bases in the middle. The CDR3 protein is CASSYSNGGSSYEQYF. In nucleotides, the CDR3 is TGTGCCAGCAGTTACTCCAACGGCGGAAGCTCCTACGAGCAGTACTTC.

This chain uses TRBV28 with TRBJ1-2; tentative D call: TRBD1 (6 bases). The CDR3 runs to 14 residues. V lost 11 bases, J lost 8 bases, and 24 bases lay in between. In germline, CDR1 is MDHEN, CDR2 SYDVKM. The CDR3 protein is CAGLESGTKGGYTF. In DNA, the CDR3 is TGTGCCGGCCTCGAGTCCGGGACAAAAGGCGGCTACACCTTC.

In its sample, this clone was seen once. The chain links TRBV28 to TRBJ2-4; no clear D. Germline V lookup: CDR1 MDHEN, CDR2 SYDVKM. This CDR3 is built from 12 residues. V was clipped by 7 bases and J by 5 bases, with 9 bases between them. Here the CDR3 reads CASTRMENIQYF. Written as DNA, the CDR3 is TGTGCCAGCACCCGAATGGAAAACATTCAGTACTTC.

This chain connects TRBV6-1 to TRBJ2-5, with no clear D. The V and J ends lost 1 base and 4 bases respectively, with 13 bases between them. The CDR3 sequence is 15 residues long. CDR1 is MNHNS and CDR2 is SASEGT in the germline V gene. The CDR3 reads CASSEDGQRRETQYF. CDR3 DNA sequence: TGTGCCAGCAGTGAAGATGGCCAGAGGCGAGAGACCCAGTACTTC.

The CDR3 is CASSLGQGDSGNTIYF. DNA for the CDR3: TGTGCCAGCAGCTTGGGGCAGGGGGACTCTGGAAACACCATATATTTT. The chain links TRBV5-5 to TRBJ1-3; TRBD1 aligns across 7 bases. Germline CDR1 reads SGHKS; CDR2 reads YYEKEE (reference sequence). With 0 bases clipped from V and 0 bases from J, the junction kept 3 bases outside the gene matches. The CDR3 sequence is 16 residues long.

V usage is TRBV7-3 and J usage is TRBJ2-5; 8 nucleotides line up with TRBD1. The CDR3 is made up of 14 amino acids. CDR1 is SGHTA, CDR2 FQGTGA, per germline. V lost 5 bases, J lost 5 bases, and 7 bases stayed unmatched. CDR3 protein: CASSMTGAGETQYF. Written as DNA, the CDR3 is TGTGCCAGCAGCATGACAGGGGCCGGGGAGACCCAGTACTTC.

Turning to this clone: A junction end diverges from the germline sequence, so it may reflect a read error. V is TRBV28 and J is TRBJ1-3; D possibly corresponds to TRBD1 (5 bases). Germline V CDR1 and CDR2: MDHEN, SYDVKM. The CDR3 has 16 residues. The CDR3 reads CASSLWGPSSGNTIYF. The CDR3 DNA is TGTGCCAGCAGTCTATGGGGACCTAGCTCTGGAAACACCATATATTTT. The entire variable domain, with the rest obtained from reference TRBV28 and TRBJ1-3, is as follows: DVKVTQSSRYLVKRTGEKVFLECVQDMDHENMFWYRQDPGLGLRLIYFSYDVKMKEKGDIPEGYSVSREKKERFSLILESASTNQTSMYLCASSLWGPSSGNTIYFGEGSWLTVV.